This TCR beta chain is drawn from a study of blood T cell repertoires in COVID-19. Study context: PBMCs, B-cell-depleted T cells, or T cells provided the cDNA or gDNA that made up the material.

How the authors handled the data: Cell counts per sample came from amplifying reference gene primers. Generated by immunoSEQ multiplex PCR, the TCRdb table keeps only in-frame clones and is missing some. V and J calls and clone size are as listed in that table; D and trimming were resolved from the DNA. The sample lists approximately 96,000 clones; more than 90% were seen once. CDR1 and CDR2 (germline): SGHNT, YENEEA. There are 17 residues in the CDR3. V was shortened by 6 bases and J by 0 bases, with 19 bases between the two germline ends. This sequence originates from a human donor with active COVID-19. The donor label of this sample is uncertain. The specimen was peripheral blood. This chain connects TRBV11-3 to TRBJ2-3, with D perhaps TRBD2 (6 bases). CDR3 sequence (DNA): TGTGCCAGCAGACTCCCGATGGGGGGACCAAGCACAGATACGCAGTATTTT. Translation gives CASRLPMGGPSTDTQYF.